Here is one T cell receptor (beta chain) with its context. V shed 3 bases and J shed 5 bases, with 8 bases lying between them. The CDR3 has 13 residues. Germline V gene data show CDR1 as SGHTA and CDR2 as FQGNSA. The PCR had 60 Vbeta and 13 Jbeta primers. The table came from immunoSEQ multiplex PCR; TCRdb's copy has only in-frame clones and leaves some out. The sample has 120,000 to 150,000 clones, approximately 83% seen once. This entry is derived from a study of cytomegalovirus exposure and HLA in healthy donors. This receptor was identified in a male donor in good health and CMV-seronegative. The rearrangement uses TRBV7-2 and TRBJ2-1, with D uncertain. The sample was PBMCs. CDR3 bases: TGTGCCAGCAGCTTGGCCGTTAACAATGAGCAGTTCTTC. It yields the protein CASSLAVNNEQFF. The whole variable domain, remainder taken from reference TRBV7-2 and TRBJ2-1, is GAGVSQSPSNKVTEKGKDVELRCDPISGHTALYWYRQSLGQGLEFLIYFQGNSAPDKSGLPSDRFSAERTGGSVSTLTIQRTQQEDSAVYLCASSLAVNNEQFFGPGTRLTVL.